The 29 T cell receptor beta chains below were found in one sample sequenced in a study of chemoradiotherapy in HPV16-positive cancers. Clones were read by immunoSEQ multiplex PCR, and TCRdb kept only the in-frame ones, dropping some. The data hold some 25,000 clones, with roughly 94% observed a single time. This specimen was taken from a patient who underwent chemoradiotherapy. The receptors stem from a human donor with HPV-associated anogenital cancer.

This clone was seen just once. The rearrangement uses TRBV28 and TRBJ1-5; D not resolved. Between the trimmed V and J ends, which lost 8 bases and 5 bases, there was a span of 10 bases. The CDR3 contains 12 residues. Germline V gene sequence: CDR1 MDHEN, CDR2 SYDVKM. DNA for the CDR3: TGTGCCAGCTTTGGGTCTTATCAGCCCCAGCATTTT. It codes for CASFGSYQPQHF.

The CDR3, as DNA: TGTGCCAGCAGCTTAGTAACGAATCAGCCCCAGCATTTT. It yields the protein CASSLVTNQPQHF. J is TRBJ1-5 and V is TRBV7-2, with no clear D. V was cut by 1 base and J by 4 bases, with 5 bases left in between. This CDR3 contains 13 residues. Per the germline V gene, CDR1 is SGHTA and CDR2 is FQGNSA.

Concerning this clone itself: Other DNA sequences in this specimen translate into the identical CDR3. The chain couples TRBV5-1 to TRBJ1-1, with D unresolved. CDR1 is SGHRS, CDR2 YFSETQ, per germline. V lost 4 bases, J lost 1 base, and 14 bases lay in between. The CDR3 sequence is 15 residues long. CDR3 nucleotide sequence: TGCGCCAGCAGCACCCAGGCCCTGCCGAACACTGAAGCTTTCTTT. Protein product: CASSTQALPNTEAFF.

This clone has only one observation. This sequence joins TRBV7-9 and TRBJ2-2; unclear D gene. This CDR3 contains 14 residues. The V gene lost 0 bases and the J gene lost 2 bases, with 4 bases spanning the gap. Germline V gene lookup returns CDR1 SEHNR and CDR2 FQNEAQ (reference sequence). The CDR3 DNA reads TGTGCCAGCAGCTTAGCCGACAACACCGGGGAGCTGTTTTTT. This encodes CASSLADNTGELFF.

The gene calls are TRBV2 and TRBJ1-5, with 8 bases aligning to TRBD1. CDR3 length equals 15 residues. Looked up from germline, CDR1 is SNHLY and CDR2 is FYNNEI. With 5 bases clipped from V and 5 bases from J, the junction kept 8 bases outside the gene matches. CDR3 residues: CASSPDRVTYQPQHF. CDR3 nucleotides: TGTGCCAGCAGTCCGGACAGGGTTACATATCAGCCCCAGCATTTT. The variable domain in full, completed from reference TRBV2 and TRBJ1-5, reads EPEVTQTPSHQVTQMGQEVILRCVPISNHLYFYWYRQILGQKVEFLVSFYNNEISEKSEIFDDQFSVERPDGSNFTLKIRSTKLEDSAMYFCASSPDRVTYQPQHFGDGTRLSIL.

V gene TRBV5-6 combines with J gene TRBJ1-3; D is ambiguous. CDR1 SGHDT and CDR2 YYEEEE come from the germline V gene. V lost 0 bases and J lost 0, with 13 bases in between. The CDR3 consists of 17 residues. As DNA, the CDR3 is TGTGCCAGCAGCTTGGACAGACCTATTAGCTCTGGAAACACCATATATTTT. This encodes CASSLDRPISSGNTIYF.

The DNA of the CDR3 is TGTGCCAGCAGTTCCTCCGGGACAGATAACTATGGCTACACCTTC. Its translation: CASSSSGTDNYGYTF. The chain employs TRBV28 and TRBJ1-2, with TRBD1 matching over 7 bases. CDR1 and CDR2 from the germline V gene are MDHEN and SYDVKM. V lost 4 bases to trimming and J lost 1 base; unmatched junction nucleotides: 6. The CDR3 has 15 amino acids.

The genes are TRBV28 and TRBJ1-2; TRBD1 is a possible D gene (5 bases). CDR1 is MDHEN and CDR2 is SYDVKM in the germline V gene. This CDR3 region has 15 residues. Between the trimmed V and J ends, which lost 2 bases and 4 bases, there was a span of 14 bases. CDR3 nucleotides: TGTGCCAGCAGTTTAGGTGGGACGGCTGGCTATGGCTACACCTTC. Translation: CASSLGGTAGYGYTF.

This clone was counted only a few times. The chain uses TRBV4-1 and TRBJ1-5; the match to TRBD1 covers 8 bases. The V and J ends lost 0 bases and 4 bases, in that order; junction bases with no gene match: 2. The CDR3 loop spans 15 amino acids. The germline CDR1 and CDR2 sequences are MGHRA and YSYEKL. CDR3 coding DNA: TGCGCCAGCAGCCAAGATGGACAGGGAAATCAGCCCCAGCATTTT. Residues: CASSQDGQGNQPQHF.

This chain uses TRBV21-1 with TRBJ1-2; the D call of TRBD1 is as the table states it, not checked on the DNA. TRBV21-1 is a known pseudogene. The CDR3 spans 14 residues. The CDR3 DNA sequence: TGTGCCAGCAGCAAACAGGGCAATAACTATGGCTACACCTTC. Residues: CASSKQGNNYGYTF.

The chain uses TRBV11-3 and TRBJ2-1; 7 bases map to TRBD2. CDR1 is SGHNT, CDR2 YENEEA, per germline. This CDR3 is 15 amino acids long. The ends lost 5 bases at V and 0 bases at J; junction bases unmatched: 4. CDR3 sequence: CASSLSGVSYNEQFF. DNA of the CDR3: TGTGCCAGCAGCCTCAGCGGGGTCTCCTACAATGAGCAGTTCTTC.

The rearrangement joins TRBV28 to TRBJ2-7, with 9 bases that match TRBD1. The germline V gene has CDR1 MDHEN and CDR2 SYDVKM. V dropped 2 bases and J dropped 2; count of bases not matched to a gene: 4. This CDR3 comprises 15 residues. The CDR3 protein is CASSLLGTGTYEQYF. CDR3 sequence (DNA): TGTGCCAGCAGTTTACTAGGGACAGGGACCTACGAGCAGTACTTC. The whole variable domain, remainder taken from reference TRBV28 and TRBJ2-7, is DVKVTQSSRYLVKRTGEKVFLECVQDMDHENMFWYRQDPGLGLRLIYFSYDVKMKEKGDIPEGYSVSREKKERFSLILESASTNQTSMYLCASSLLGTGTYEQYFGPGTRLTVT.

CDR3 sequence reads: CAWKTDRGNNSPLHF. DNA of the CDR3: TGTGCCTGGAAAACAGACAGGGGAAATAATTCACCCCTCCACTTT. The chain has TRBV30 and TRBJ1-6; TRBD1 aligns across 8 bases. CDR1 and CDR2 from the germline V gene are GTSNPN and SVGIG (reference sequence). After removal of 4 bases from V and 5 bases from J, the junction contained 7 bases not matched to a gene. This CDR3 has 15 residues. The whole variable domain, remainder taken from reference TRBV30 and TRBJ1-6, is SQTIHQWPATLVQPVGSPLSLECTVEGTSNPNLYWYRQAAGRGLQLLFYSVGIGQISSEVPQNLSASRPQDRQFILSSKKLLLSDSGFYLCAWKTDRGNNSPLHFGNGTRLTVT.

The chain uses TRBV4-3 and TRBJ2-4; D is perhaps TRBD1 or TRBD2 (5 bases each). The germline gives CDR1 LGHNA, CDR2 YSLEER. This CDR3 has 15 amino acids. Trimming removed 4 bases at V and 4 bases at J, with 14 bases between. CDR3 residues: CASSRHRGEKNIQYF. The DNA for the CDR3 is TGCGCCAGCAGCCGACATAGAGGGGAAAAAAACATTCAGTACTTC.

V and J are TRBV11-2 and TRBJ2-5; 7 bases align to TRBD1. This CDR3 has 16 amino acids. J lost 5 bases, V lost 3 bases, and 12 bases had no gene match. Per germline, CDR1 SGHAT and CDR2 FQNNGV. The CDR3 sequence: CASSFGAGGIRETQYF. CDR3 bases: TGTGCCAGCAGCTTCGGGGCAGGGGGAATCCGGGAGACCCAGTACTTC.

The chain is built from TRBV5-1 and TRBJ2-7; 11 nucleotides agree with TRBD1. CDR1 is SGHRS, CDR2 YFSETQ, per germline. This CDR3 region has 16 residues. J lost 4 bases, V lost 4 bases, and 10 bases had no gene match. CDR3 sequence (DNA): TGCGCCAGCAGCGATATCAGGACAGGGGGCGCGTACGAGCAGTACTTC. This encodes CASSDIRTGGAYEQYF.

The chain combines TRBV5-5 with TRBJ2-7; weak D call: TRBD1 (6 bases). Trimming cost V 0 bases and J 12 bases, with 19 bases left between them. Per the germline V gene, CDR1 is SGHKS and CDR2 is YYEKEE (reference sequence). The CDR3 has 14 amino acids. The CDR3 protein is CASSLEGLTGSAYF. CDR3 nucleotide sequence: TGTGCCAGCAGCTTGGAGGGGTTGACAGGCAGTGCGTACTTC.

The rearrangement uses TRBV19 and TRBJ1-5; possibly TRBD1 for D (5 bases). The length of the CDR3 is 16 residues. Germline loops: CDR1 LNHDA, CDR2 SQIVND (reference sequence). Trimming shortened V by 3 bases and J by 4 bases, and 16 bases separated the two germline ends. The CDR3 spells CASSILGTIQNQPQHF. In DNA, the CDR3 is TGTGCCAGTAGTATTCTTGGGACCATCCAGAATCAGCCCCAGCATTTT.

V usage is TRBV19 and J usage is TRBJ2-1, with TRBD1 identical over 9 bases. Germline CDR1 LNHDA, CDR2 SQIVND (reference sequence). The CDR3 spans 15 residues. The CDR3 protein is CASARQGGSYNEQFF. CDR3 sequence (DNA): TGTGCTAGCGCAAGACAGGGGGGATCCTACAATGAGCAGTTCTTC.

The chain couples TRBV5-1 to TRBJ1-4; the D gene is possibly TRBD1 (6 bases). Trimming stripped 7 bases from V and 7 bases from J, with 23 bases between. The CDR3 contains 16 residues. Germline-derived CDR1 and CDR2 are SGHRS and YFSETQ. DNA of the CDR3: TGCGCCAGCGGCCAAAATGTAGGGGGGGTCGGTGAAAAACTGTTTTTT. Translation gives CASGQNVGGVGEKLFF.

This rearrangement joins TRBV9 to TRBJ2-1; perhaps TRBD2 as D (6 bases). V was trimmed by 0 bases and J by 8 bases, leaving 15 bases between them. The CDR3 loop spans 15 amino acids. Germline V gene data show CDR1 as SGDLS and CDR2 as YYNGEE. The CDR3 loop is CASSVDKGRFYEQFF. The CDR3 DNA follows: TGTGCCAGCAGCGTAGACAAGGGGAGGTTCTATGAGCAGTTCTTC.

This clone has just one count. The genes are TRBV2 and TRBJ2-3; TRBD1 is a possible D gene (5 bases). The germline CDR1 and CDR2 sequences are SNHLY and FYNNEI. The CDR3 covers 16 residues. V was cut by 0 bases and J by 6 bases, with 16 bases left in between. CDR3 loop: CASSEALSRALDTQYF. In nucleotides, the CDR3 is TGTGCCAGCAGTGAAGCGCTTTCCAGGGCCCTGGATACGCAGTATTTT.

The CDR3 DNA reads TGCAGCGTCTTTGGACCGCTGATTTATGGCTACACCTTC. Protein product: CSVFGPLIYGYTF. This sequence joins TRBV29-1 and TRBJ1-2; D remains unclear. The CDR3 loop spans 13 amino acids. CDR1 SQVTM and CDR2 ANQGSEA come from the germline V gene. Trimming removed 6 bases at V and 5 bases at J, with 16 bases between.

V is TRBV2 and J is TRBJ2-3; unclear D gene. V lost 4 bases, J lost 2 bases, and 7 bases lay in between. The CDR3 length is 13 residues. CDR1 and CDR2 from the germline V gene are SNHLY and FYNNEI. Here the CDR3 reads CASSGDNTDTQYF. CDR3 in DNA: TGTGCCAGCAGTGGTGACAACACAGATACGCAGTATTTT.

The chain carries TRBV9 and TRBJ2-7; D not resolved. V lost 1 base and J lost 7, with 12 bases in between. This CDR3 comprises 13 residues. Germline lookup yields CDR1 SGDLS and CDR2 YYNGEE. The CDR3 nucleotides are TGTGCCAGCAGCGTATTAGGCTTTGGGGAGCAGTACTTC. It codes for CASSVLGFGEQYF. The variable domain in full, with the rest retrieved from reference TRBV9 and TRBJ2-7, is DSGVTQTPKHLITATGQRVTLRCSPRSGDLSVYWYQQSLDQGLQFLIQYYNGEERAKGNILERFSAQQFPDLHSELNLSSLELGDSALYFCASSVLGFGEQYFGPGTRLTVT.

The chain combines TRBV11-2 with TRBJ2-5, with a possible D match to TRBD1 (5 bases). V was trimmed by 5 bases and J by 0 bases, leaving 13 bases between them. Germline CDR1 and CDR2: SGHAT and FQNNGV. The CDR3 runs to 15 residues. DNA for the CDR3: TGTGCCAGCAGCACCCTGGACAATTACCAAGAGACCCAGTACTTC. This gives the protein CASSTLDNYQETQYF. The entire variable domain, with the rest obtained from reference TRBV11-2 and TRBJ2-5, is as follows: EAGVAQSPRYKIIEKRQSVAFWCNPISGHATLYWYQQILGQGPKLLIQFQNNGVVDDSQLPKDRFSAERLKGVDSTLKIQPAKLEDSAVYLCASSTLDNYQETQYFGPGTRLLVL.

The chain recombines TRBV30 with TRBJ1-6; maybe TRBD1 (5 bases). Germline V lookup: CDR1 GTSNPN, CDR2 SVGIG (reference sequence). The CDR3 spans 16 residues. V lost 4 bases and J 8 bases, leaving 21 bases between the germline ends. The DNA for the CDR3 is TGTGCCTGGACCAAGTCGGGGGGTGGGATTGATTCACCCCTCCACTTT. This translates into CAWTKSGGGIDSPLHF.

The V and J genes are TRBV20-1 and TRBJ2-2; no firm D call. The CDR3 spans 11 residues. V lost 4 bases to trimming and J lost 5 bases, with 5 bases between them. CDR1 is DFQATT, CDR2 SNEGSKA, per germline (reference sequence). Written as DNA, the CDR3 is TGCAGTGCTACCGAAACCGGGGAGCTGTTTTTT. Translation gives CSATETGELFF.

The genes are TRBV6-6 and TRBJ1-5; unclear D gene. Germline V lookup: CDR1 MNHNY, CDR2 SVGAGI (reference sequence). Deletions cut 2 bases from V and 5 bases from J, with 13 bases between. There are 15 residues in the CDR3. DNA of the CDR3: TGTGCCAGCAGTTACCTCAGTGGCGGGGATCAGCCCCAGCATTTT. Its protein is CASSYLSGGDQPQHF.